This T cell receptor (beta chain) is drawn from a study of response to subunit inactivated influenza vaccine. TCRdb recomputed calls from the RT-PCR reads with MiXCR, one row per CDR3 protein. Of approximately 530,000 distinct CDR3 sequences listed, 7.6% are singletons. This clonotype was seen only once. This CDR3 has 14 residues. The V and J ends lost 10 bases and 4 bases respectively, with 14 bases between them. The germline CDR1 and CDR2 sequences are MDHEN and SYDVKM. The chain carries TRBV28 and TRBJ2-6; possibly TRBD1 or TRBD2 for D (6 bases each). This material consisted of PBMCs from blood, taken less than 25 months after vaccination. This TCR was recovered from a man aged 50 to 69 who received an inactivated influenza vaccine. The CDR3 nucleotides read TGTGCCACCTGGAGGGGGGCCGGGGCCAACGTCCTGACTTTC. It encodes CATWRGAGANVLTF.